Listed here is a single TCR beta chain. CDR3 length: 15 amino acids. Trimming took 2 bases from V and 5 from J, leaving 10 bases between them. CDR1 and CDR2 (germline): ENHRY, SYGVKD. Clones were sequenced by immunoSEQ multiplex PCR, and TCRdb holds only the in-frame ones, with some missing. The sample contains more than 100,000 clones, over 80% of which appear only once. The record originates from a study of blood T cell repertoires in COVID-19. The rearrangement uses TRBV10-3 and TRBJ1-6; tentatively, D is TRBD1 (6 bases). This clonotype was sampled from a man in his forties or fifties with active COVID-19. The sample consisted of peripheral blood. This chain's CDR3 is CAISERDTDNSPLHF. CDR3 DNA: TGTGCCATCAGTGAGCGGGACACCGATAATTCACCCCTCCACTTT.